This is a list of T cell receptor beta chains from one sample in a study of blood T cells in healthy people across ages. TCRdb processed the 5' RACE reads anew with MiXCR; each CDR3 protein has one entry. Among approximately 670,000 distinct CDR3 sequences listed, around 43% were seen once. The sample comprised blood. The source of these receptors is an elderly man in good health. CDR3s include the opening cysteine and the closing phenylalanine or tryptophan. The D gene is left open where the match is weak. Not all rows give a size; the values are once, few, many and, for expanded clones, a class.

clone_size cdr3_length j_call d_call v_call cdr3_aa cdr3_nt
- 15 TRBJ2-2 - TRBV20-1 CSARTGTPNTGELFF TGCAGTGCTAGAACCGGGACACCGAACACCGGGGAGCTGTTTTTT
- 16 TRBJ2-1 TRBD1 TRBV12-3/TRBV12-4 CASSPTGARSVNEQFF TGTGCCAGCAGTCCTACAGGGGCGAGGTCGGTCAATGAGCAGTTCTTC
- 15 TRBJ1-5 - TRBV6-1 CASSEAGGSNRPQHF TGTGCCAGCAGTGAAGCTGGCGGTAGCAATCGGCCCCAGCATTTT
few 15 TRBJ2-7 TRBD1 TRBV28 CASSTTGVMAYEQYF TGTGCCAGCAGTACTACAGGGGTAATGGCCTACGAGCAGTACTTC
- 16 TRBJ1-2 TRBD1 TRBV30 CAWSVVRTGGGYGYTF TGTGCCTGGAGTGTTGTTCGGACAGGGGGCGGCTATGGCTACACCTTC
- 17 TRBJ1-3 - TRBV7-2 CASSPQGGRFSGNTIYF TGTGCCAGCAGCCCCCAAGGGGGAAGGTTCTCTGGAAACACCATATATTTT
- 15 TRBJ2-3 - TRBV20-1 CSAIFPATTADTQYF TGCAGTGCTATATTCCCTGCGACTACTGCAGATACGCAGTATTTT
- 13 TRBJ1-1 - TRBV15 CATSTGYNAEAFF TGTGCCACCAGTACAGGGTACAACGCCGAAGCTTTCTTT
few 15 TRBJ1-1 - TRBV28 CASSSPRGIGTEAFF TGTGCCAGCAGTTCTCCCCGGGGGATAGGCACTGAAGCTTTCTTT
- 15 TRBJ2-7 TRBD2 TRBV20-1 CSAREGREEGYEQYF TGCAGTGCTAGAGAAGGGCGGGAGGAAGGATACGAGCAGTACTTC
- 15 TRBJ2-3 - TRBV7-2 CASSLEWGSTGTQYF TGTGCCAGCAGCTTAGAATGGGGAAGCACAGGTACGCAGTATTTT